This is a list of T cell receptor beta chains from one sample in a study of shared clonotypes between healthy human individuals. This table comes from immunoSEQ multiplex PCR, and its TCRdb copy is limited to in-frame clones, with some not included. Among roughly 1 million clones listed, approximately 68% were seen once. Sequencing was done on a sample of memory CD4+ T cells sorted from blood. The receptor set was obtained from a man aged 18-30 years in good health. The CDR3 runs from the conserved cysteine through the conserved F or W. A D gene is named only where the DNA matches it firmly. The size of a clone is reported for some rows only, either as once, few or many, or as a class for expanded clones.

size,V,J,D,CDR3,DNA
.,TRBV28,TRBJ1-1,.,CASSRGGPNTEAFF,TGTGCCAGCAGCCGTGGGGGCCCTAACACTGAAGCTTTCTTT
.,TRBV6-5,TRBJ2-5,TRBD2,CASSYSRLAGNQYF,TGTGCCAGCAGTTACTCGCGGCTAGCGGGGAACCAGTACTTC
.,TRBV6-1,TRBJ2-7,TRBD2,CASIRGGLNEQYF,TGTGCCAGCATCCGGGGGGGCCTAAACGAGCAGTACTTC
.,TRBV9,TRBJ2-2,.,CASTRDRNTGELFF,TGTGCCAGCACCCGGGACCGTAACACCGGGGAGCTGTTTTTT
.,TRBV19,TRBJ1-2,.,CASSTGFGYTF,TGTGCCAGTAGCACAGGGTTTGGCTACACCTTC
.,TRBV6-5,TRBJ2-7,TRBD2,CASSSKAGGPSEQYF,TGTGCCAGCAGTTCTAAAGCGGGGGGGCCAAGCGAGCAGTACTTC
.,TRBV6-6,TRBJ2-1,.,CASSTPSWTYNEQFF,TGTGCCAGCAGTACCCCTAGCTGGACCTACAATGAGCAGTTCTTC
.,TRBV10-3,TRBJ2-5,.,CAISESLIPQETQYF,TGTGCCATCAGTGAGTCGCTGATCCCCCAAGAGACCCAGTACTTC
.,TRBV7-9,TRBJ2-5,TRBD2,CASSLLAGDQETQYF,TGTGCCAGCAGCCTCCTAGCGGGGGATCAAGAGACCCAGTACTTC
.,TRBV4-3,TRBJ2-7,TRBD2,CASSQEIASGRGYEQYF,TGCGCCAGCAGCCAAGAAATCGCTAGCGGGCGGGGGTACGAGCAGTACTTC
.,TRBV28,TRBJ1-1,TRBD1,CASGQGFDEAFF,TGTGCCAGCGGACAGGGTTTTGACGAAGCTTTCTTT
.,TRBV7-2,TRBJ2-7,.,CASGTGMGRDEQYF,TGTGCCAGCGGCACAGGGATGGGGAGGGACGAGCAGTACTTC
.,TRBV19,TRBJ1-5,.,CASSIRLGGNQPQHF,TGTGCCAGTAGTATTCGGCTTGGGGGCAATCAGCCCCAGCATTTT
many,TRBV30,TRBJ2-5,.,CAWRQSEKETQYF,TGTGCCTGGCGCCAGTCTGAAAAAGAGACCCAGTACTTC
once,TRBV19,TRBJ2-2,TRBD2,CASSTRTSGSISGELFF,TGTGCCAGTAGTACCAGGACTAGCGGGAGTATTAGCGGGGAGCTGTTTTTT
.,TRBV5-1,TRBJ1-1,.,CASSQSTPGTEAFF,TGCGCCAGCAGCCAGAGTACTCCGGGGACTGAAGCTTTCTTT
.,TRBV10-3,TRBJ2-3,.,CATLSGAGNTDTQYF,TGTGCCACTCTCAGCGGAGCAGGCAACACAGATACGCAGTATTTT
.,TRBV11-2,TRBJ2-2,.,CASSPGHTTGELFF,TGTGCCAGCAGCCCGGGACACACTACCGGGGAGCTGTTTTTT
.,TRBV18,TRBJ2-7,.,CASSQQAGYEQYF,TGTGCCAGCTCGCAACAGGCAGGGTACGAGCAGTACTTC
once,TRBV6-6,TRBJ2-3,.,CASSYDPDTQYF,TGTGCCAGCAGTTACGATCCAGATACGCAGTATTTT
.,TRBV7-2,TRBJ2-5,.,CASSLNTVETQYF,TGTGCCAGCAGCCTAAATACGGTGGAGACCCAGTACTTC
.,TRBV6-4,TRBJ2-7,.,CARFFRDSDEWRSYEQYF,TGTGCCAGATTCTTCCGGGACTCTGATGAGTGGCGCTCCTACGAGCAGTACTTC
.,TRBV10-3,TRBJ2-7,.,CAITSGSYDEQYF,TGTGCCATCACCTCAGGGTCCTATGACGAGCAGTACTTC
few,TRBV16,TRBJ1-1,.,CASSQSTVSEAFF,TGTGCCAGCAGCCAATCCACAGTCTCTGAAGCTTTCTTT
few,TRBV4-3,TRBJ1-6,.,CASSQDLGSPLHF,TGCGCCAGCAGCCAAGATTTAGGCTCACCCCTCCACTTT
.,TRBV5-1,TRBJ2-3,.,CASSLGLRDSHTQYF,TGCGCCAGCAGCTTGGGCCTCCGGGACTCTCATACGCAGTATTTT
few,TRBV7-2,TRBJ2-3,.,CASSRELANTQYF,TGTGCCAGCAGCCGGGAACTGGCGAATACGCAGTATTTT
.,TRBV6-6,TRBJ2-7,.,CASSYSNTGQSYEQYF,TGTGCCAGCAGTTACTCGAATACGGGCCAGTCCTACGAGCAGTACTTC
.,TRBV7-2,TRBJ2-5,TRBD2,CASSLEGSGGFETQYF,TGTGCCAGCAGCTTAGAGGGTAGCGGGGGGTTCGAGACCCAGTACTTC
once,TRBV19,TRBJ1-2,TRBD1,CASKENRGVGGYTF,TGTGCCAGTAAGGAGAACAGGGGAGTAGGTGGCTACACCTTC
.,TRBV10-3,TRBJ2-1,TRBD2,CAISGFSGSSYNEQFF,TGTGCCATCAGTGGTTTTAGCGGGAGCTCCTACAATGAGCAGTTCTTC
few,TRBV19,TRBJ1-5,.,CASSINGGGDQPQHF,TGTGCCAGTAGTATCAACGGAGGCGGCGATCAGCCCCAGCATTTT
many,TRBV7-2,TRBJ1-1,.,CASSLGSMRQLMNTEAFF,TGTGCCAGCAGCTTAGGGTCGATGAGACAATTGATGAACACTGAAGCTTTCTTT
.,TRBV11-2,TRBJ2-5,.,CASSSGVSETQYF,TGTGCCAGCAGCTCCGGTGTCTCGGAGACCCAGTACTTC
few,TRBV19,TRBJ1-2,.,CASSISRMSYGYTF,TGTGCCAGTAGTATTTCGCGCATGAGCTATGGCTACACCTTC
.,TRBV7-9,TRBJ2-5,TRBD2,CASSSARTSGTETQYF,TGTGCCAGCAGCTCCGCCCGGACTAGCGGGACAGAGACCCAGTACTTC
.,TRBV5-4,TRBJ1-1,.,CASSRIGTLNTEAFF,TGTGCCAGCAGCCGTATCGGTACGTTGAACACTGAAGCTTTCTTT